Listed here are 14 T cell receptor beta chains from one sample, sequenced in a study of Tregs in tolerant kidney transplant recipients. Sequencing used immunoSEQ multiplex PCR; TCRdb keeps in-frame clones, though not all of them. This sample carries around 52,000 clones, around 88% of them seen once, and the ten largest clones take around 5.2%. The sequenced material came from CD4+ T cells from blood. These receptors all come from a human donor in good health.

The CDR3 reads CASSRRASNTEAFF. The CDR3 coding sequence is TGTGCCAGCAGTAGGAGGGCATCGAACACTGAAGCTTTCTTT. The chain joins TRBV7-2 to TRBJ1-1; no clear D gene. Looked up from germline, CDR1 is SGHTA and CDR2 is FQGNSA. The V end was cut by 6 bases, the J end by 1 base, with 12 bases between. The CDR3 consists of 14 residues.

The V gene is TRBV5-1, the J gene TRBJ1-1; 9 nucleotides align to TRBD1. CDR1 is SGHRS, CDR2 YFSETQ, per germline. With V trimmed by 4 bases and J by 3 bases, 13 bases remained unmatched. The CDR3 runs 17 residues. CDR3: CASSARTGGFLDTEAFF. As DNA, the CDR3 is TGCGCCAGCAGCGCGCGAACAGGGGGCTTTTTGGACACTGAAGCTTTCTTT.

The chain is built from TRBV18 and TRBJ1-2, with D unclear. The CDR3 extends over 13 amino acids. Deletions cut 5 bases from V and 5 bases from J, with 12 bases between. Per the germline V gene, CDR1 is KGHSH and CDR2 is LQKENI. This CDR3 reads CASSYLDGYGYTF. DNA for the CDR3: TGTGCCAGCTCATACTTGGACGGGTATGGCTACACCTTC.

V gene TRBV9 combines with J gene TRBJ2-2; D is perhaps TRBD2 (6 bases). Per germline, CDR1 SGDLS and CDR2 YYNGEE. The CDR3 runs 19 residues. Trimming cost V 0 bases and J 0 bases, with 18 bases left between them. The CDR3 coding sequence is TGTGCCAGCAGCGTAGAAGGCGCGGGGCTAACCGCGAACACCGGGGAGCTGTTTTTT. Its translation is CASSVEGAGLTANTGELFF. The whole variable domain, remainder taken from reference TRBV9 and TRBJ2-2, is DSGVTQTPKHLITATGQRVTLRCSPRSGDLSVYWYQQSLDQGLQFLIQYYNGEERAKGNILERFSAQQFPDLHSELNLSSLELGDSALYFCASSVEGAGLTANTGELFFGEGSRLTVL.

This sequence joins TRBV6-5 and TRBJ1-5; tentatively, D is TRBD1 (6 bases). The CDR3 length is 13 residues. CDR1 and CDR2 (germline): MNHEY, SVGAGI. V was cut by 6 bases and J by 7 bases, with 13 bases left in between. The CDR3 DNA follows: TGTGCCAGCAGCACCGAGAGGGGGCAGCCCCAGCATTTT. Translating gives CASSTERGQPQHF.

This chain connects TRBV29-1 to TRBJ2-2; tentatively, D is TRBD1 (6 bases). This CDR3 spans 15 amino acids. Germline V lookup: CDR1 SQVTM, CDR2 ANQGSEA. V gave up 5 bases and J gave up 3 bases, with 16 bases separating them. The CDR3 spells CSVSSRDRYTGELFF. Here the CDR3 DNA reads TGCAGCGTTTCAAGCCGAGACAGGTACACCGGGGAGCTGTTTTTT.

The genes are TRBV5-4 and TRBJ2-7, with 7 bases identical to TRBD2. V shed 5 bases, J shed 0 bases, and the junction held 5 bases outside the gene matches. Germline V gene data show CDR1 as SGHNT and CDR2 as YYREEE (reference sequence). The length of the CDR3 is 14 residues. The CDR3 spells CASSGGGVSYEQYF. The CDR3 bases are TGTGCCAGCAGTGGTGGGGGGGTCTCCTACGAGCAGTACTTC.

The rearrangement links TRBV11-2 to TRBJ2-7; weak D call: TRBD1 (6 bases). The germline V gene has CDR1 SGHAT and CDR2 FQNNGV. Trimming left V 0 bases short and J 3 bases short, with 15 bases between. This CDR3 has 16 residues. The CDR3 region has the DNA TGTGCCAGCAGCTTAGAACCCGCTGACAGGCTCTACGAGCAGTACTTC. This codes for CASSLEPADRLYEQYF.

The CDR3 protein is CASSLVNEAFF. CDR3 nucleotides: TGTGCCAGCAGCTTAGTGAATGAAGCTTTCTTT. V usage is TRBV7-2 and J usage is TRBJ1-1; D remains unclear. The CDR3 covers 11 residues. With 1 base removed from V and 7 bases from J, the gap between germline ends came to 4 bases. Germline V lookup: CDR1 SGHTA, CDR2 FQGNSA.

This sequence joins TRBV5-1 and TRBJ2-5; D uncertain. V was pared by 3 bases and J by 2 bases, with 17 bases between. Germline V gene sequence: CDR1 SGHRS, CDR2 YFSETQ. The CDR3 totals 16 residues. The CDR3 reads CASSWRPLEKQETQYF. The CDR3 bases are TGCGCCAGCAGCTGGCGCCCCCTTGAAAAGCAAGAGACCCAGTACTTC.

This rearrangement joins TRBV6-1 to TRBJ1-2; D gene ambiguous. The CDR3 totals 14 residues. V shed 0 bases and J shed 14 bases, with 19 bases lying between them. CDR1 and CDR2 (germline): MNHNS, SASEGT. The DNA of the CDR3 is TGTGCCAGCAGTGAAGCCTTCCGAGTAAGAGTTCCTACCTTC. Translating gives CASSEAFRVRVPTF.

The rearrangement uses TRBV6-6 and TRBJ1-1, with TRBD1 as a possible D gene (5 bases). Per the germline V gene, CDR1 is MNHNY and CDR2 is SVGAGI (reference sequence). The CDR3 spans 13 residues. V was clipped by 3 bases and J by 8 bases, with 13 bases between them. CDR3 loop: CASSYGGGTEAFF. The CDR3 bases are TGTGCCAGCAGTTATGGGGGTGGAACGGAAGCTTTCTTT.

The chain uses TRBV5-6 and TRBJ1-2, with D possibly matching TRBD1 (6 bases). Germline loops: CDR1 SGHDT, CDR2 YYEEEE. V dropped 4 bases and J dropped 4 bases, with 11 bases sitting between them. This CDR3 is built from 13 residues. CDR3 nucleotides: TGTGCCAGCAGCAACAGGGTAGGCTATGGCTACACCTTC. This codes for CASSNRVGYGYTF. The whole variable domain, filled in from reference TRBV5-6 and TRBJ1-2, reads DAGVTQSPTHLIKTRGQQVTLRCSPKSGHDTVSWYQQALGQGPQFIFQYYEEEERQRGNFPDRFSGHQFPNYSSELNVNALLLGDSALYLCASSNRVGYGYTFGSGTRLTVV.

The V and J genes are TRBV7-2 and TRBJ2-2; the D is unclear. Between the trimmed V and J ends, which lost 8 bases and 8 bases, there was a span of 9 bases. CDR1 and CDR2 from the germline V gene are SGHTA and FQGNSA. The CDR3 sequence is 11 residues long. The CDR3 DNA sequence: TGTGCCAGCTCCCCCTTAGGGGAGCTGTTTTTT. Amino acid sequence: CASSPLGELFF.